The T cell receptor beta chain under discussion was sequenced for a study of blood T cell repertoires in COVID-19. Study information: Acute and convalescent COVID-19 samples came from the United States, Italy and Spain.

Here immunoSEQ multiplex PCR was the method, and the copy in TCRdb shows in-frame clones only, minus some. The sample contains 200,000 to 250,000 clones, 92% of which appear only once. V gave up 0 bases and J gave up 6 bases, with 6 bases separating them. This CDR3 spans 13 amino acids. Germline CDR1 is SGDLS and CDR2 is YYNGEE. Material for sequencing was peripheral blood. The origin of this receptor is a man aged 25 to 45 with acute or convalescent COVID-19. The chain combines TRBV9 with TRBJ1-4; a weak D match, TRBD1 (6 bases). CDR3 nucleotide sequence: TGTGCCAGCAGCGTAGGGACAGATGAAAAACTGTTTTTT. Protein sequence: CASSVGTDEKLFF.